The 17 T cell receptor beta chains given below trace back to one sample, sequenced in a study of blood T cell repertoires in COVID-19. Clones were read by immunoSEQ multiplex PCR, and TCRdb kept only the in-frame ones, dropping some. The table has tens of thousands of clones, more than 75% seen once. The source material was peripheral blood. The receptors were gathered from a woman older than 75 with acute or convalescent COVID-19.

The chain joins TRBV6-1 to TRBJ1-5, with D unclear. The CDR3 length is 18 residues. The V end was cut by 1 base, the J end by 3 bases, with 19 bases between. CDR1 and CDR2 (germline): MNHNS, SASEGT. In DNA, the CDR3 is TGTGCCAGCAGTGAAGTTGGGTCCTGGGCTGCGACCAATCAGCCCCAGCATTTT. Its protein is CASSEVGSWAATNQPQHF.

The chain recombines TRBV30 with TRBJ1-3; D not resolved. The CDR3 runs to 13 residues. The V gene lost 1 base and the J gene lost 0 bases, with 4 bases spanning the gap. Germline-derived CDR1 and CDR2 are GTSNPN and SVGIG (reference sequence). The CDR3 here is CAWSGLSGNTIYF. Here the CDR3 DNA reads TGTGCCTGGAGTGGACTCTCTGGAAACACCATATATTTT.

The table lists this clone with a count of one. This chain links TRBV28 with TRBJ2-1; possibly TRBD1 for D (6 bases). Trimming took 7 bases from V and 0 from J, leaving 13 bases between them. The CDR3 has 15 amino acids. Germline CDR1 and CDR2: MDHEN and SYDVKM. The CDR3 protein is CASTSAQGSYNEQFF. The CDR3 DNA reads TGTGCCAGCACTTCAGCACAGGGCTCCTACAATGAGCAGTTCTTC.

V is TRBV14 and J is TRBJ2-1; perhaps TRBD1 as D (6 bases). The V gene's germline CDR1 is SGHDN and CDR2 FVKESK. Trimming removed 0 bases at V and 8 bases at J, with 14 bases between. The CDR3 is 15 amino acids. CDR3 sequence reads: CASSQDGTPWHEQFF. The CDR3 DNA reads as TGTGCCAGCAGCCAAGACGGGACACCATGGCATGAGCAGTTCTTC.

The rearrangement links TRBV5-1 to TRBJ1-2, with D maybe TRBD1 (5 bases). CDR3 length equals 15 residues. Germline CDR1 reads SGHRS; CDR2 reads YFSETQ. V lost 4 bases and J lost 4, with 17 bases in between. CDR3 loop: CASSEQTGFGYGYTF. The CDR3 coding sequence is TGCGCCAGCAGCGAGCAAACAGGTTTCGGCTATGGCTACACCTTC.

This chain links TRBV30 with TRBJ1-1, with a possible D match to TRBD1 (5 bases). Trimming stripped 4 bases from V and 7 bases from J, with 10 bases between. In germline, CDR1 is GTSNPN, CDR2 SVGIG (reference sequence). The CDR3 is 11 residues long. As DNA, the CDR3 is TGTGCCTGGAAAAGGACATATGAAGCTTTCTTT. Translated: CAWKRTYEAFF.

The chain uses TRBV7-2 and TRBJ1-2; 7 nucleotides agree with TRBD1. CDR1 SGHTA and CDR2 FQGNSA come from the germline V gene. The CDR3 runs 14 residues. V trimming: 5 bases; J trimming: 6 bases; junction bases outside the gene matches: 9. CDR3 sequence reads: CASSPRQGGNGYTF. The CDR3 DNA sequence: TGTGCCAGCAGCCCTCGACAGGGCGGTAATGGCTACACCTTC.

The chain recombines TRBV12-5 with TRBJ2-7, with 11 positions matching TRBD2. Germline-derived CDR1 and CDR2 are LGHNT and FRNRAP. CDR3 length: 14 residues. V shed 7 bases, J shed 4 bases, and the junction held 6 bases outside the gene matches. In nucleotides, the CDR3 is TGTGCTAGTGCCGGGACTAGCGGAGGATACGAGCAGTACTTC. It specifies CASAGTSGGYEQYF.

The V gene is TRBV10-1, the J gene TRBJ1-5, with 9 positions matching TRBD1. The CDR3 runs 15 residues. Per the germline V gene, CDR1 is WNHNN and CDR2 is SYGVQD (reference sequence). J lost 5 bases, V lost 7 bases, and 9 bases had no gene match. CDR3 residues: CASIESRDRDQPQHF. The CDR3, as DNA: TGCGCCAGCATTGAATCCCGGGACAGGGATCAGCCCCAGCATTTT.

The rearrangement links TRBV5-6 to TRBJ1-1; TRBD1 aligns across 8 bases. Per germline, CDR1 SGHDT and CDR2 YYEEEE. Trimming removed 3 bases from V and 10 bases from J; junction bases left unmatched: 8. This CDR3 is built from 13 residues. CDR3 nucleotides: TGTGCCAGCAGCTCCCCAGGGGGCCGTAGAGCTTTCTTT. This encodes CASSSPGGRRAFF.

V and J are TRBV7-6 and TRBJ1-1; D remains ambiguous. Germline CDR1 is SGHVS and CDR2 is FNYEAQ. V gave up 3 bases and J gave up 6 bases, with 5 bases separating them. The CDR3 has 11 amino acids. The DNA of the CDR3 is TGTGCCAGCAGCTTTGGAGCTGAAGCTTTCTTT. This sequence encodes CASSFGAEAFF.

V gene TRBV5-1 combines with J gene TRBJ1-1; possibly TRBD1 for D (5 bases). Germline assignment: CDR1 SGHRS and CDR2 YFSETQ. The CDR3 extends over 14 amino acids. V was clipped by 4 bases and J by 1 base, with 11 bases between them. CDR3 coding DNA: TGCGCCAGCAGCCCCGGTACAGGGAACACTGAAGCTTTCTTT. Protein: CASSPGTGNTEAFF.

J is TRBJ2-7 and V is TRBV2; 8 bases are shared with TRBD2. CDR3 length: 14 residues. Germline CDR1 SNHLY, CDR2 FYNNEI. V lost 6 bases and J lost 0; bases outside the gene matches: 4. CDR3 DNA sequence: TGTGCCAGCAGAATAGCGGGGACCTCCTACGAGCAGTACTTC. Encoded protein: CASRIAGTSYEQYF.

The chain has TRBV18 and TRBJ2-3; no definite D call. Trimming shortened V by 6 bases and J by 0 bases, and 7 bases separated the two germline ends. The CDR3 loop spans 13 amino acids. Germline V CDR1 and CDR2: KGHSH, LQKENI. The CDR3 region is CASSRTSTDTQYF. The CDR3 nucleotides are TGTGCCAGCTCGCGAACTAGCACAGATACGCAGTATTTT.

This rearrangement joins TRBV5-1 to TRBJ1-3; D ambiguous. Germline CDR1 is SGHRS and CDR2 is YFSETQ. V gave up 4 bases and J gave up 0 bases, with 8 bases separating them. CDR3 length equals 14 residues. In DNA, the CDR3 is TGCGCCAGCAGCCATGACAACTCTGGAAACACCATATATTTT. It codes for CASSHDNSGNTIYF.

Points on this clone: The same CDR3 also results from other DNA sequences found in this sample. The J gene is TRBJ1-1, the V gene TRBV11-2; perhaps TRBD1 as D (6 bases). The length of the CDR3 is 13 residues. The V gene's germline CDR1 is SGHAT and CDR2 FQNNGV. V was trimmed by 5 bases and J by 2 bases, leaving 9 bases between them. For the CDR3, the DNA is TGTGCCAGCAGCCGGGGACAAAACACTGAAGCTTTCTTT. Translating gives CASSRGQNTEAFF.

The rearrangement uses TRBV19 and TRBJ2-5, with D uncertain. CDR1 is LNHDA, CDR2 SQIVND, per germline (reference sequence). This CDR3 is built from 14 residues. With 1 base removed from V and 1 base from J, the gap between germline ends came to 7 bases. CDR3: CASSIASRQETQYF. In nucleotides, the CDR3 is TGTGCCAGTAGTATAGCAAGCCGCCAAGAGACCCAGTACTTC. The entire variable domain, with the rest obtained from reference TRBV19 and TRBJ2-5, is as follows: DGGITQSPKYLFRKEGQNVTLSCEQNLNHDAMYWYRQDPGQGLRLIYYSQIVNDFQKGDIAEGYSVSREKKESFPLTVTSAQKNPTAFYLCASSIASRQETQYFGPGTRLLVL.